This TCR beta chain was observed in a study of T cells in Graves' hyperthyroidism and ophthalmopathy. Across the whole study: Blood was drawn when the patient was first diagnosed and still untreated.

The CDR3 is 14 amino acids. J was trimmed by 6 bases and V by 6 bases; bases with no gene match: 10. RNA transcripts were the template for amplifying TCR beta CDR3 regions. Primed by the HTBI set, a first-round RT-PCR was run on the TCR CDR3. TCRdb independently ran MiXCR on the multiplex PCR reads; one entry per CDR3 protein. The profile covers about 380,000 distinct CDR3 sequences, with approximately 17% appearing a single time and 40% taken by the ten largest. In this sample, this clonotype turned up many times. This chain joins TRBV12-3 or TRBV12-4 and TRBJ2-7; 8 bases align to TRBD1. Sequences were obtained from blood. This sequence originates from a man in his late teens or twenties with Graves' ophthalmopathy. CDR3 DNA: TGTGCCAGCAGCTCAGGGACAGGAATGAGCGAGCAGTACTTC. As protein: CASSSGTGMSEQYF.